This record looks at one T cell receptor (beta chain) sequence and its context. Trimming took off 6 bases at V and 1 base at J, with 6 bases between the two ends. In germline, CDR1 is SGHRS, CDR2 YFSETQ. The CDR3 length is 12 residues. This entry comes from a study of blood T cell repertoires in COVID-19. Study summary: Samples representing acute and convalescent COVID-19 were sourced from the United States, Italy and Spain. T cells, B-cell-depleted T cells, or PBMCs provided the cDNA or gDNA that served as material.

Per the original methods: Estimation of nucleated cell counts was performed using reference gene primer amplification. Libraries were prepared by immunoSEQ multiplex PCR; TCRdb keeps only in-frame clonotypes and omits some of them. V and J calls and clone size are as listed in that table; D and trimming were resolved from the DNA. This table holds about 330,000 clones, 75% to 85% found once. The genes are TRBV5-1 and TRBJ2-3; D might be TRBD2 (5 bases). This sequence originates from a human donor in a cohort sampled during active COVID-19. The sequenced sample consisted of peripheral blood. CDR3 sequence: CASIGGTDTQYF. The DNA of the CDR3 is TGCGCCAGCATCGGGGGCACAGATACGCAGTATTTT. The full variable domain, rest sourced from reference TRBV5-1 and TRBJ2-3, is KAGVTQTPRYLIKTRGQQVTLSCSPISGHRSVSWYQQTPGQGLQFLFEYFSETQRNKGNFPGRFSGRQFSNSRSEMNVSTLELGDSALYLCASIGGTDTQYFGPGTRLTVL.